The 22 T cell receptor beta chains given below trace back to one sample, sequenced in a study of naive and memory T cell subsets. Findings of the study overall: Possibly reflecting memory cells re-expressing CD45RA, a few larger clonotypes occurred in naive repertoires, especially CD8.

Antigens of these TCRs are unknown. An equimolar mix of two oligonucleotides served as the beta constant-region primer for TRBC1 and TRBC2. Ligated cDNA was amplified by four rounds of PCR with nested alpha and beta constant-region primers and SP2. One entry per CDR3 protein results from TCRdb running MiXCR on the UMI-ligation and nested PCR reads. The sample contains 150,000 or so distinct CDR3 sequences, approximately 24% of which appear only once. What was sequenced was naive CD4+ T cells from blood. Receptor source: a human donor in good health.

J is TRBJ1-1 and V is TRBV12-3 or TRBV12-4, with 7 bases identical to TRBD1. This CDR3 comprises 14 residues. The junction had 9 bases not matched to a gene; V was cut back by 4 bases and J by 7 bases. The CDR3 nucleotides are TGTGCCAGCAGTTGGGACAGCCTATCTAATGAAGCTTTCTTT. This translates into CASSWDSLSNEAFF.

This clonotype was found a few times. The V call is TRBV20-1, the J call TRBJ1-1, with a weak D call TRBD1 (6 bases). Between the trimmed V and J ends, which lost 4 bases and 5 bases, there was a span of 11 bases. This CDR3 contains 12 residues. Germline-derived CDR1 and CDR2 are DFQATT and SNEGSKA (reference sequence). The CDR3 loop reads CSAKTGGTEAFF. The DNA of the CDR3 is TGCAGTGCTAAGACAGGAGGAACTGAAGCTTTCTTT.

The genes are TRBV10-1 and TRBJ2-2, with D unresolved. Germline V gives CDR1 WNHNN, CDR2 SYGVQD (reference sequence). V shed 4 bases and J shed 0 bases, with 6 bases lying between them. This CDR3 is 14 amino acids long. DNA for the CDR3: TGCGCCAGCAGTGTTAAACCGAACACCGGGGAGCTGTTTTTT. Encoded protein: CASSVKPNTGELFF.

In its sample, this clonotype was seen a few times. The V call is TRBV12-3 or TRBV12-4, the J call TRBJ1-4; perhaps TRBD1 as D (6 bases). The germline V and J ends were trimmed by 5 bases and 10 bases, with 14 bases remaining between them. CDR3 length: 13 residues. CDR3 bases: TGTGCCAGCAGTCTGCAGTCGGGGGCAAAACTGTTTTTT. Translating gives CASSLQSGAKLFF.

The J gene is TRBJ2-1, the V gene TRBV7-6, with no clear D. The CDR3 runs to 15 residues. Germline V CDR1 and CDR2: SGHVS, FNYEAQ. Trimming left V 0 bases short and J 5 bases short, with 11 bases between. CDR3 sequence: CASSLAPSWDNEQFF. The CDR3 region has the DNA TGTGCCAGCAGCTTAGCGCCTAGTTGGGACAATGAGCAGTTCTTC.

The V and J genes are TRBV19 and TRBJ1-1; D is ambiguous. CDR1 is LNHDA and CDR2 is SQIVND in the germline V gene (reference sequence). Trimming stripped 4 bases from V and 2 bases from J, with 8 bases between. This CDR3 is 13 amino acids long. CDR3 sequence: CASSTKRNTEAFF. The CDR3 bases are TGTGCCAGTAGTACAAAGAGAAACACTGAAGCTTTCTTT.

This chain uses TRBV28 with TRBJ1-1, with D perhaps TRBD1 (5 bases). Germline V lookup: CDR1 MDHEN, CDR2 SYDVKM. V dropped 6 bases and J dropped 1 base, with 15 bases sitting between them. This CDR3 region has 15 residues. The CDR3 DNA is TGTGCCAGCAGACCTACAGGTCGAGGGAACACTGAAGCTTTCTTT. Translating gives CASRPTGRGNTEAFF.

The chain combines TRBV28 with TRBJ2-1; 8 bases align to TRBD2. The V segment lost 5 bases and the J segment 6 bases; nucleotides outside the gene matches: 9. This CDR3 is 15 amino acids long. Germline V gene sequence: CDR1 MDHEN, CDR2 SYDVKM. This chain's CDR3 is CASSPVTSGSNEQFF. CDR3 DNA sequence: TGTGCCAGCAGTCCGGTTACTAGCGGTTCCAATGAGCAGTTCTTC.

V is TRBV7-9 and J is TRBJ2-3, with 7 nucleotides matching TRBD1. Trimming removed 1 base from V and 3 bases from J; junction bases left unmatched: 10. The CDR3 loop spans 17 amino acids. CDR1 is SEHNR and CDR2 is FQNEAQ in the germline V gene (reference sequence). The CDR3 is CASSLEGATRRTDTQYF. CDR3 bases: TGTGCCAGCAGCTTAGAGGGGGCGACTCGGAGAACAGATACGCAGTATTTT.

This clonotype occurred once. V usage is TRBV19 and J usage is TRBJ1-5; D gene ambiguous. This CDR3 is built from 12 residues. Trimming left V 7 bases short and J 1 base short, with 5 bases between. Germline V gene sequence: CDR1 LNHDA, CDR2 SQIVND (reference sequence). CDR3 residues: CASMASNQPQHF. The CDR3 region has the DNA TGTGCCAGTATGGCCAGCAATCAGCCCCAGCATTTT.

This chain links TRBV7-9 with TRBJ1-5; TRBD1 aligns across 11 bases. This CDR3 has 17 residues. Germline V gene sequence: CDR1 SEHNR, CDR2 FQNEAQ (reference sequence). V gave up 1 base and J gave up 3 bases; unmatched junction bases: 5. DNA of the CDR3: TGTGCCAGCAGCTTAGGTAGGACAGGGGGCTTCAATCAGCCCCAGCATTTT. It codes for CASSLGRTGGFNQPQHF.

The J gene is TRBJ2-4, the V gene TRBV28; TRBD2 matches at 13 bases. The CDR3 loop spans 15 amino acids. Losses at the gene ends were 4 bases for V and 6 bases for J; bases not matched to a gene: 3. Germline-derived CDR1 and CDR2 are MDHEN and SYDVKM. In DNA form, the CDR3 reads TGTGCCAGCAGTTGGACTAGCGGGAGTGGAAACATTCAGTACTTC. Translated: CASSWTSGSGNIQYF.

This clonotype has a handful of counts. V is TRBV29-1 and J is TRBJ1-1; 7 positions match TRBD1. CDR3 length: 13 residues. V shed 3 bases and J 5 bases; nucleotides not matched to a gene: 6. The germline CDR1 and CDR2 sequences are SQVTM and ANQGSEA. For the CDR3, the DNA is TGCAGCGTTGAGGGCAGGGGGGGAACTGAAGCTTTCTTT. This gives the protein CSVEGRGGTEAFF.

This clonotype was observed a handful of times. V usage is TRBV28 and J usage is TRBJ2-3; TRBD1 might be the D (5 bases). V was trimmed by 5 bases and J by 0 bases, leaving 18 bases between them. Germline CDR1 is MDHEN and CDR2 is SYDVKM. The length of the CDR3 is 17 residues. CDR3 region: CASSPLTATLSTDTQYF. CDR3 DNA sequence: TGTGCCAGCAGTCCCTTGACAGCAACCCTCAGCACAGATACGCAGTATTTT.

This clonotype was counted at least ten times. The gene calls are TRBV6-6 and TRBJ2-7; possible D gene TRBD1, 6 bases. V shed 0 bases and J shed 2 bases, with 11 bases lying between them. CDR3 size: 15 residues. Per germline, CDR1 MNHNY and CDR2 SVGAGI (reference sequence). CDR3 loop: CASSYSSQGTYEQYF. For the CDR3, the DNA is TGTGCCAGCAGTTACTCGTCACAGGGTACCTACGAGCAGTACTTC.

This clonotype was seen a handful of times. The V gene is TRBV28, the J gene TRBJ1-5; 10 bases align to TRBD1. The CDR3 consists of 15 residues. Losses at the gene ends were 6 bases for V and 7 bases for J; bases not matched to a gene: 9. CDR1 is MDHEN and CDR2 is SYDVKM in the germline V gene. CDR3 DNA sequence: TGTGCCAGCAGACCCGCCGGGACAGGGGAACAGCCCCAGCATTTT. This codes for CASRPAGTGEQPQHF.

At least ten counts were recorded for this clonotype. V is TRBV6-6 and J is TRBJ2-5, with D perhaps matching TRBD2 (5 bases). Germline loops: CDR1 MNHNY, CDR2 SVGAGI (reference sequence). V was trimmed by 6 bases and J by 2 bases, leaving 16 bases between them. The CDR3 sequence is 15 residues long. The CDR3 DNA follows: TGTGCCAGCAGCCACCAACCGGGATCGCAAGAGACCCAGTACTTC. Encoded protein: CASSHQPGSQETQYF.

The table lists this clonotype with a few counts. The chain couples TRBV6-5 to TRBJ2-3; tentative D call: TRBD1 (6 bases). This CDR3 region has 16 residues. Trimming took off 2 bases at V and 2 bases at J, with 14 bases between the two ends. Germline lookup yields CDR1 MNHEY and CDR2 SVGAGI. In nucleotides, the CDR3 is TGTGCCAGCAGTTACCACAGGGAGCCCCTCACAGATACGCAGTATTTT. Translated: CASSYHREPLTDTQYF.

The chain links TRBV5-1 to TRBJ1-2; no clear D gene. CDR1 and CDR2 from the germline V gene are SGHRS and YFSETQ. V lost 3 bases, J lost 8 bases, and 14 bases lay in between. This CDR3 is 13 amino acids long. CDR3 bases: TGCGCCAGCAGCTCCGGACCTGCCGAGGGCTACACCTTC. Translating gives CASSSGPAEGYTF.

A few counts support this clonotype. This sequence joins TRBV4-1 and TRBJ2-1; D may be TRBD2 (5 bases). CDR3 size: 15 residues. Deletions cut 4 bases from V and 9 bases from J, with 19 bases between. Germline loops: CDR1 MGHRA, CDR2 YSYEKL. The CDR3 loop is CASSLGLAEFFEQFF. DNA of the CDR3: TGCGCCAGCAGCCTGGGTCTAGCTGAATTTTTTGAGCAGTTCTTC.

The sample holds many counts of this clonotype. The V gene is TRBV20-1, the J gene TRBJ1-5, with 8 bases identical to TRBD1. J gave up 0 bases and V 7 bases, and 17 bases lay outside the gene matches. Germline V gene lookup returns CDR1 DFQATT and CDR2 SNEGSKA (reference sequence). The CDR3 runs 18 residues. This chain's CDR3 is CSVLLRDRGTYSNQPQHF. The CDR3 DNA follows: TGCAGTGTTTTACTGCGAGACAGGGGCACCTATAGCAATCAGCCCCAGCATTTT.

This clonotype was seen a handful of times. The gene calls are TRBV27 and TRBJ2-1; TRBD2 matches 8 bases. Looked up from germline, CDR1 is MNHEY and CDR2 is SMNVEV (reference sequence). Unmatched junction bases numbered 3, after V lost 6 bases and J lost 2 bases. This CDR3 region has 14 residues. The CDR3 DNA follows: TGTGCCAGCAGATGGACTAGCCCCTACAATGAGCAGTTCTTC. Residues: CASRWTSPYNEQFF.